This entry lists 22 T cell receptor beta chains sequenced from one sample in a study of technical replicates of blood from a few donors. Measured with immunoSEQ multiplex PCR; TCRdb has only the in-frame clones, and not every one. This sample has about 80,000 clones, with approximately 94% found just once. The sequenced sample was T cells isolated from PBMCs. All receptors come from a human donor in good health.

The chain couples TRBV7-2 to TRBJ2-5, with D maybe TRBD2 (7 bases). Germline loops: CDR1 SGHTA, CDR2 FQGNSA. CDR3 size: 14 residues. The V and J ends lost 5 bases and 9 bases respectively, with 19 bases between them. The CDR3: CASSTKGGLGAQYF. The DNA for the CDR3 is TGTGCCAGCAGCACGAAGGGGGGGTTGGGGGCCCAGTACTTC.

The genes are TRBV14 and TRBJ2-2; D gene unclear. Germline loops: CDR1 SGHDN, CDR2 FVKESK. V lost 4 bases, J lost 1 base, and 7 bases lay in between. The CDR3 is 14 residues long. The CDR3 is CASSPFLNTGELFF. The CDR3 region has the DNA TGTGCCAGCAGCCCCTTTTTGAACACCGGGGAGCTGTTTTTT. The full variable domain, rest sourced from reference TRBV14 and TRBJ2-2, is EAGVTQFPSHSVIEKGQTVTLRCDPISGHDNLYWYRRVMGKEIKFLLHFVKESKQDESGMPNNRFLAERTGGTYSTLKVQPAELEDSGVYFCASSPFLNTGELFFGEGSRLTVL.

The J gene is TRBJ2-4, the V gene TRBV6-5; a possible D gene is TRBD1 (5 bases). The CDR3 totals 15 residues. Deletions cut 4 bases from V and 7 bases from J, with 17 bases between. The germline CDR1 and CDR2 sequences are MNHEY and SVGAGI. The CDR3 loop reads CASSLTQGLFNIQYF. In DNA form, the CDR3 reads TGTGCCAGCAGTTTAACTCAGGGATTGTTCAACATTCAGTACTTC.

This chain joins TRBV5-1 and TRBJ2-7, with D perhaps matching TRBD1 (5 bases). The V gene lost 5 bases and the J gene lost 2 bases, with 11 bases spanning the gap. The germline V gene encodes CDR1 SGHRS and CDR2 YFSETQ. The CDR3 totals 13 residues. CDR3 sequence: CASSTTGPYEQYF. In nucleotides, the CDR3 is TGCGCCAGCAGTACAACAGGTCCCTACGAGCAGTACTTC.

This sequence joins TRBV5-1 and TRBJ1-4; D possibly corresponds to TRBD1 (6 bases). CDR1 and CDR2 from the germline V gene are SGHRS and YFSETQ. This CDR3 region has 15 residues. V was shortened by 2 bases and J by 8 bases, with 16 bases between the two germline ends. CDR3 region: CASSLSGTLGEKLFF. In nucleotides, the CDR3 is TGCGCCAGCAGCTTAAGCGGGACACTTGGCGAAAAACTGTTTTTT.

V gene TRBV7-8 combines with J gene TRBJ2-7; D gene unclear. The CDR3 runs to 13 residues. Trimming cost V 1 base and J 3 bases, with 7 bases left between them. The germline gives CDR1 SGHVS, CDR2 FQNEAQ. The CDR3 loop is CASSLGPGYEQYF. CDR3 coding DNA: TGTGCCAGCAGCTTAGGTCCGGGCTACGAGCAGTACTTC.

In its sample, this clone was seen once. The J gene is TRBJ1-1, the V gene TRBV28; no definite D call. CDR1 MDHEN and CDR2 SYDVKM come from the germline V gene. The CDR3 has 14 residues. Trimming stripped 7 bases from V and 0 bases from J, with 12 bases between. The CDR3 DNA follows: TGTGCCAGCACCCTCCAGGCCATGAACACTGAAGCTTTCTTT. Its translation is CASTLQAMNTEAFF.

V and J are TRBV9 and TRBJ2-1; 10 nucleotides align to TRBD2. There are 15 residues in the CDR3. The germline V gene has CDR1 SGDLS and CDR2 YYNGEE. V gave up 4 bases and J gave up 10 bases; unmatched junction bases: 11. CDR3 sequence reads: CASSTIAGGVNEQFF. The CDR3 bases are TGTGCCAGCAGCACAATAGCGGGAGGAGTAAACGAGCAGTTCTTC.

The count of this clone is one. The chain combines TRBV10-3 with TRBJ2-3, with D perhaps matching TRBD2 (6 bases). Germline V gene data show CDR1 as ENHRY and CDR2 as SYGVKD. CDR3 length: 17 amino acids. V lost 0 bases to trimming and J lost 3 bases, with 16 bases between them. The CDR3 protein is CAISESLNGGSTDTQYF. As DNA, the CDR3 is TGTGCCATCAGTGAGTCACTTAATGGGGGGTCAACAGATACGCAGTATTTT.

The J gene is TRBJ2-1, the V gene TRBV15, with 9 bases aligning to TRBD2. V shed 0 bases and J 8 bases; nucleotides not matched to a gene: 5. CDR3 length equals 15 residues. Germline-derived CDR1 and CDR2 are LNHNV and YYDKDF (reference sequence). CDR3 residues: CATSREASGTYEQFF. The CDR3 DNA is TGTGCCACCAGCAGAGAGGCTAGCGGGACATATGAGCAGTTCTTC.

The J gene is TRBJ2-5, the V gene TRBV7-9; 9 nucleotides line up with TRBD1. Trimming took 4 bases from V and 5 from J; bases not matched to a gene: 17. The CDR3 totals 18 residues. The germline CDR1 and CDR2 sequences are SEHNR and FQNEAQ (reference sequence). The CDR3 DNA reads TGTGCCAGCAGCTCAGAGAGGACAGGGGTTTTGGGTGGGGAGACCCAGTACTTC. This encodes CASSSERTGVLGGETQYF.

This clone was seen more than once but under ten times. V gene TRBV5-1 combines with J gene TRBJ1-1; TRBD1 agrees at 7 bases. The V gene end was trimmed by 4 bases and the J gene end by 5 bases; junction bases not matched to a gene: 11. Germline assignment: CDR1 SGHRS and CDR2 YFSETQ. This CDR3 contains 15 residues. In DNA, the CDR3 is TGCGCCAGCAGCCGCTTAGGGGGCGGAAGGACTGAAGCTTTCTTT. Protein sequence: CASSRLGGGRTEAFF.

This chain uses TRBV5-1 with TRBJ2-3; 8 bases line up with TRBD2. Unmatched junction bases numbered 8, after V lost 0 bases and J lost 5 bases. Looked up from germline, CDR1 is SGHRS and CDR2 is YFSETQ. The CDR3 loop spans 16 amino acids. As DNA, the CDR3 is TGCGCCAGCAGCTTGGGCGCGGCGGGAGGCGGAGATACGCAGTATTTT. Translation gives CASSLGAAGGGDTQYF.

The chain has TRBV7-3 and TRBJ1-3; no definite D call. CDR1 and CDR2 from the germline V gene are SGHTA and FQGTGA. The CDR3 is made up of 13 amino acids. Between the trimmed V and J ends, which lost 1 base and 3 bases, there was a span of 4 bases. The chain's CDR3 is CASSLNNGNTIYF. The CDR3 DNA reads TGTGCCAGCAGCTTAAACAATGGAAACACCATATATTTT.

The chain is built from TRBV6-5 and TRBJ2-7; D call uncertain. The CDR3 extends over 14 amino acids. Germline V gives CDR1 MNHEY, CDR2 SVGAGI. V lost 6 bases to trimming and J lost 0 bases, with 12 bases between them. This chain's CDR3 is CASSEISPSYEQYF. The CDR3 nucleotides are TGTGCCAGCAGCGAGATCTCCCCCTCCTACGAGCAGTACTTC.

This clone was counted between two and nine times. CDR3 sequence reads: CASSLGQPGEAFF. Here the CDR3 DNA reads TGTGCCAGCAGTCTGGGACAGCCAGGCGAAGCTTTCTTT. The J gene is TRBJ1-1, the V gene TRBV27, with 7 bases aligning to TRBD1. From germline, CDR1 is MNHEY and CDR2 SMNVEV (reference sequence). This CDR3 comprises 13 residues. Losses at the gene ends were 5 bases for V and 8 bases for J; bases not matched to a gene: 8.

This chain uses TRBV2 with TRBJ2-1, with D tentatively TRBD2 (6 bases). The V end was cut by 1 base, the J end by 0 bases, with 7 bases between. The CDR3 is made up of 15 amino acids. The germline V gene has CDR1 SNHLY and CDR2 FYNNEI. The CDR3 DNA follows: TGTGCCAGCAGTGAAGTCGGGAGCTCCTACAATGAGCAGTTCTTC. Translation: CASSEVGSSYNEQFF.

The CDR3 sequence: CASSLGGQGYEQYF. The CDR3 DNA is TGCGCCAGCAGCTTGGGGGGACAGGGATACGAGCAGTACTTC. This chain connects TRBV5-1 to TRBJ2-7, with 9 bases identical to TRBD1. This CDR3 spans 14 amino acids. The germline V gene has CDR1 SGHRS and CDR2 YFSETQ. After removal of 0 bases from V and 4 bases from J, the junction contained 2 bases not matched to a gene.

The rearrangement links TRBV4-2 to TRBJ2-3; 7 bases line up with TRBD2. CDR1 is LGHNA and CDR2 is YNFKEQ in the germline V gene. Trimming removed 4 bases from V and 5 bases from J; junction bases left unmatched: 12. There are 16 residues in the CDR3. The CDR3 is CASSLSRAGLVDTQYF. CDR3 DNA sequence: TGTGCCAGCAGCCTGTCCCGAGCGGGATTGGTAGATACGCAGTATTTT.

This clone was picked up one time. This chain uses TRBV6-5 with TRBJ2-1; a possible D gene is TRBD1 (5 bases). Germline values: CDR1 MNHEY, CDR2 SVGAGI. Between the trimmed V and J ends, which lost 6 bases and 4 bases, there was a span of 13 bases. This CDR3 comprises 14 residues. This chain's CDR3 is CASSPSDSYNEQFF. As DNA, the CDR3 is TGTGCCAGCAGCCCCTCTGACAGTTACAATGAGCAGTTCTTC.

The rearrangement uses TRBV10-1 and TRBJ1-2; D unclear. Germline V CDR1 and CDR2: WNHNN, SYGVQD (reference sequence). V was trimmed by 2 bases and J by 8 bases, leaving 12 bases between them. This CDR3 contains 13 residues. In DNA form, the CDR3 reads TGCGCCAGCAGTGAGGACCCTAGGAGGGGCTACACCTTC. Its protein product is CASSEDPRRGYTF.

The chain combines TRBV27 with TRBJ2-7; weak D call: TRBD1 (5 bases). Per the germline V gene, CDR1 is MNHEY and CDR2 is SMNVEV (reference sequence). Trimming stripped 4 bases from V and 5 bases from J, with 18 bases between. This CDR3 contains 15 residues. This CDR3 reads CASSSGAGIPHEQYF. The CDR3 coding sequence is TGTGCCAGCAGTTCCGGAGCAGGGATTCCCCACGAGCAGTACTTC.